The present T cell receptor beta chain was sequenced within a study of T-cell reconstitution after alpha-beta-depleted transplantation in children. Study-level points and caveats: T-cell counts and diversity were attributed mostly to newly produced T cells one year after transplant. Recipient T cells and thymic progenitors that survived were the source of the high TCRbeta diversity seen at day 60 in some patients. By about two months after transplant, alpha-beta T cells reportedly arose from several hundred graft clones that had expanded.

Preparation of the TCRbeta library was carried out with unique molecular identifiers. Each CDR3 protein is one row after TCRdb ran MiXCR on the PCR reads. The sample records some 200,000 distinct CDR3 sequences, roughly 11% being singletons. This clonotype was picked up many times. The antigen is not known. The CDR3 sequence is 13 residues long. The germline V and J ends were trimmed by 2 bases and 4 bases, with 5 bases remaining between them. The germline gives CDR1 MGHRA, CDR2 YSYEKL. V gene TRBV4-1 combines with J gene TRBJ2-2; D uncertain. The sequencing here drew on PBMCs, taken before TCRalphabeta/CD19-depleted stem cell transplant. This TCR was recovered from a child younger than two with acute myeloid leukemia, due to receive a stem cell transplant. The CDR3 coding sequence is TGCGCCAGCAGCCAACACAGCACCGGGGAGCTGTTTTTT. The encoded protein is CASSQHSTGELFF.